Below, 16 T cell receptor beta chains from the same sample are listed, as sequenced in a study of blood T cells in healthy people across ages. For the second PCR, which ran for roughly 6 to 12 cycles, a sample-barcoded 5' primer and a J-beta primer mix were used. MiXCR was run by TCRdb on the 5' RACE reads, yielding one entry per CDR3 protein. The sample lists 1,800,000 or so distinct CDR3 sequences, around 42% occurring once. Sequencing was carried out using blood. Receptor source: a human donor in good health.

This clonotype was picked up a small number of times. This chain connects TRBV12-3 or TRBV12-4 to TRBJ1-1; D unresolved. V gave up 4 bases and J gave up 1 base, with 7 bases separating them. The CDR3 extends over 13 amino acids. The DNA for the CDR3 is TGTGCCAGCAGTTCCGGGGAGAACACTGAAGCTTTCTTT. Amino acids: CASSSGENTEAFF.

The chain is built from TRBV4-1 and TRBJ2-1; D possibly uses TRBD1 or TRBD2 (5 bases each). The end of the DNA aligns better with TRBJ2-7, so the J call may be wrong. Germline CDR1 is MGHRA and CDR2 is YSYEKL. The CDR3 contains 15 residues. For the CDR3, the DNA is TGCGCCAGCAGCCGACCTGGGGGTGACTACAATGAGCAGTACTTC. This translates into CASSRPGGDYNEQYF.

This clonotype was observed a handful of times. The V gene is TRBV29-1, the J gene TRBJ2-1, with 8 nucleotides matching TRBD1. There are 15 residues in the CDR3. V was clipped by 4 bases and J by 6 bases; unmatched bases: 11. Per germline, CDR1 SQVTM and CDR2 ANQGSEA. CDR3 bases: TGCAGCGTTGTAAGATTGATCGACAGGGGCAATGAGCAGTTCTTC. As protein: CSVVRLIDRGNEQFF.

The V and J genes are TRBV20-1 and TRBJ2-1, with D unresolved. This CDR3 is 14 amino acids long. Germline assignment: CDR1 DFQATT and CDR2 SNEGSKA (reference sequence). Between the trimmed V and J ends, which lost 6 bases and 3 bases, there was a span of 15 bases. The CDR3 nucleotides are TGCAGTGCCGGCACCGGTTTGGGCTACAATGAGCAGTTCTTC. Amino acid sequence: CSAGTGLGYNEQFF.

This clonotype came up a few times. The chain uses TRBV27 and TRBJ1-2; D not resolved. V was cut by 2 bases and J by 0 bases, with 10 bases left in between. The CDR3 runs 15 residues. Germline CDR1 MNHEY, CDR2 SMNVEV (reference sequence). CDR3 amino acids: CASSLGGVPNYGYTF. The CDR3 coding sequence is TGTGCCAGCAGTTTAGGCGGGGTTCCTAACTATGGCTACACCTTC.

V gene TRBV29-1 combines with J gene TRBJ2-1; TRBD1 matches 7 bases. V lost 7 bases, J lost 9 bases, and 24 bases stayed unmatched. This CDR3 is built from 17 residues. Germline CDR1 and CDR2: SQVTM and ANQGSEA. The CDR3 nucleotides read TGCAGCGCCCACGCAAGACAGGGTTCACGAGGTTTCGGTGAGCAGTTCTTC. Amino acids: CSAHARQGSRGFGEQFF.

CDR3: CASSHGTGITEAFF. The CDR3 DNA reads as TGTGCCAGCAGCCACGGGACAGGCATCACTGAAGCTTTCTTT. This chain joins TRBV3-1 and TRBJ1-1; TRBD1 aligns across 8 bases. CDR1 and CDR2 (germline): LGHDT, YNNKEL (reference sequence). The ends lost 3 bases at V and 4 bases at J; junction bases unmatched: 4. The CDR3 runs to 14 residues. The whole variable domain, filled in from reference TRBV3-1 and TRBJ1-1, reads DTAVSQTPKYLVTQMGNDKSIKCEQNLGHDTMYWYKQDSKKFLKIMFSYNNKELIINETVPNRFSPKSPDKAHLNLHINSLELGDSAVYFCASSHGTGITEAFFGQGTRLTVV.

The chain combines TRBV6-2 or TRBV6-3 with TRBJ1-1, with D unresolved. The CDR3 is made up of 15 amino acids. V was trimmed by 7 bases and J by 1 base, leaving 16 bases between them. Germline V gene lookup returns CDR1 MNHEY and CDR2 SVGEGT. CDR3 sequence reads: CASIIRAGGNTEAFF. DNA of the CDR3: TGTGCCAGCATTATAAGAGCAGGTGGGAACACTGAAGCTTTCTTT.

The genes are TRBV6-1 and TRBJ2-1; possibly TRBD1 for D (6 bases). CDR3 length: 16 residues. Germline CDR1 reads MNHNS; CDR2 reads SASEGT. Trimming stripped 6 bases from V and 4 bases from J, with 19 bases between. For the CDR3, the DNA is TGTGCCAGCAGAGATCGGACAGCCAACCCTTACAATGAGCAGTTCTTC. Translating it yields CASRDRTANPYNEQFF.

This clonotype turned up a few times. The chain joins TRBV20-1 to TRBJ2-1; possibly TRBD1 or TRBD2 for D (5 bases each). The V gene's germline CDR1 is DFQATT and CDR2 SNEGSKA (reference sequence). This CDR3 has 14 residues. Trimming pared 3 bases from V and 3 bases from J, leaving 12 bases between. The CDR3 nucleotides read TGCAGTGCTAGGAGCCGGGACGGCTACAATGAGCAGTTCTTC. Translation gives CSARSRDGYNEQFF.

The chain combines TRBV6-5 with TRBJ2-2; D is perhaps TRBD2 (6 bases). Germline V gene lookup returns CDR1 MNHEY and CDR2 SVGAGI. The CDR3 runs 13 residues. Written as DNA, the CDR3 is TGTGGTATTAGGAGGGGAGACACCGGGGAGCTGTTTTTT. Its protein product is CGIRRGDTGELFF.

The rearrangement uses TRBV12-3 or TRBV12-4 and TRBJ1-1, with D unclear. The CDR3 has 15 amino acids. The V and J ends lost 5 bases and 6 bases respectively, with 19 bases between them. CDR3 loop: CASSRMVARGSEAFF. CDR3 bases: TGTGCCAGCAGTCGTATGGTGGCCCGTGGCTCTGAAGCTTTCTTT.

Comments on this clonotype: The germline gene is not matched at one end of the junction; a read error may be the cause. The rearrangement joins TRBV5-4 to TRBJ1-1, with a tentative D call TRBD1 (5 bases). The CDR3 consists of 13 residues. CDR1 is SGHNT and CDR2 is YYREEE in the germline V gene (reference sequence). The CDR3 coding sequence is TGTACCAGCAGCTACGGGGGGAAGAGAGAAGCTTTCTTT. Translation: CTSSYGGKREAFF.

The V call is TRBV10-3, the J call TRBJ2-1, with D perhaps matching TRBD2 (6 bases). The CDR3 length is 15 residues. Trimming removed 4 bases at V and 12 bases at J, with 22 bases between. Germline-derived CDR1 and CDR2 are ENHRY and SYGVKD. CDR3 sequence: CAISADDGGSVGQFF. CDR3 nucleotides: TGTGCCATCAGTGCCGACGACGGGGGATCAGTAGGGCAGTTCTTC.

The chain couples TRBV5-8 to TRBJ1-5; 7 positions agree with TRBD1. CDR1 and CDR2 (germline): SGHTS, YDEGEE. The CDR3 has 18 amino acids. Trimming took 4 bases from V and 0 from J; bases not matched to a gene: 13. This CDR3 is CASSPYGTEIYSNQPQHF. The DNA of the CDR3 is TGTGCCAGCAGCCCTTACGGGACAGAAATTTATAGCAATCAGCCCCAGCATTTT.

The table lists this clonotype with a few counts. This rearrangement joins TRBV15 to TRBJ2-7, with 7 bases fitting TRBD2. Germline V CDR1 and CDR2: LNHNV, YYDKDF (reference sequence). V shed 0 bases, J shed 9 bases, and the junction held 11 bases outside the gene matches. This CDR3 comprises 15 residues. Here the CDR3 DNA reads TGTGCCACCAGCAGAGATTTAGGGACTACGGTCGGGCAGTACTTC. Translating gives CATSRDLGTTVGQYF.